Following are 20 T cell receptor beta chains from one sample sequenced in a study of blood T cells in healthy people across ages. Then a second PCR, running roughly 6 to 11 cycles, was carried out with a sample-barcoded 5' primer and a J-beta primer mix. One entry per CDR3 protein results from TCRdb running MiXCR on the 5' RACE reads. This table has fewer than 1.5 million distinct CDR3 sequences, 40% to 50% appearing once. Sequences were obtained from blood. The source of these receptors is a woman aged 18 to 35 in good health.

The sample holds one count of this clonotype. The chain joins TRBV7-9 to TRBJ1-1, with D unresolved. The CDR3 length is 15 residues. CDR1 and CDR2 from the germline V gene are SEHNR and FQNEAQ (reference sequence). The V end was cut by 0 bases, the J end by 2 bases, with 10 bases between. The CDR3 sequence: CASSLAGNVNTEAFF. The DNA of the CDR3 is TGTGCCAGCAGCTTAGCCGGGAACGTAAACACTGAAGCTTTCTTT.

This clonotype was detected only a few times. The genes are TRBV28 and TRBJ1-5, with D unresolved. The V end was cut by 5 bases, the J end by 5 bases, with 19 bases between. Looked up from germline, CDR1 is MDHEN and CDR2 is SYDVKM. The CDR3 contains 16 residues. The CDR3 DNA reads as TGTGCCAGCAGTCCACCGTCCCGAGGGAGTCATCAGCCCCAGCATTTT. This gives the protein CASSPPSRGSHQPQHF.

In regard to this clonotype: A junction end diverges from the germline sequence, so it may reflect a read error. The rearrangement joins TRBV6-2 or TRBV6-3 to TRBJ2-1; perhaps TRBD2 as D (6 bases). CDR3 length equals 12 residues. Germline-derived CDR1 and CDR2 are MNHEY and SVGEGT. The CDR3 DNA follows: TGTCCCAGCAGACGGGGGAACAATGAGCAGTTCTTC. Encoded protein: CPSRRGNNEQFF.

The chain recombines TRBV20-1 with TRBJ1-5; 8 bases are shared with TRBD1. Germline loops: CDR1 DFQATT, CDR2 SNEGSKA (reference sequence). This CDR3 spans 15 amino acids. J was trimmed by 2 bases and V by 6 bases; bases with no gene match: 9. Here the CDR3 DNA reads TGCAGTGCCACACCCGGGACAGGCCGCAATCAGCCCCAGCATTTT. It translates to CSATPGTGRNQPQHF.

This chain connects TRBV6-2 or TRBV6-3 to TRBJ1-5; TRBD1 aligns across 8 bases. V trimming: 8 bases; J trimming: 6 bases; junction bases outside the gene matches: 18. This CDR3 comprises 17 residues. From germline, CDR1 is MNHEY and CDR2 SVGEGT. The DNA of the CDR3 is TGTGCCAGCGTGGAGCAGGGGACAGGACGTGGTGGTCAGCCCCAGCATTTT. This codes for CASVEQGTGRGGQPQHF.

This clonotype came up once. V usage is TRBV4-1 and J usage is TRBJ2-2; 11 bases map to TRBD2. The CDR3 sequence is 19 residues long. In germline, CDR1 is MGHRA, CDR2 YSYEKL. The trim removed 4 bases at V and 1 base at J, leaving 11 bases unmatched. CDR3: CASSLIAGGLGLNTGELFF. In nucleotides, the CDR3 is TGCGCCAGCAGCCTAATAGCGGGAGGGCTTGGGTTGAACACCGGGGAGCTGTTTTTT.

V usage is TRBV7-2 and J usage is TRBJ2-3; possibly TRBD2 for D (7 bases). The CDR3 is 13 amino acids. The V gene's germline CDR1 is SGHTA and CDR2 FQGNSA. Trimming cost V 8 bases and J 2 bases, with 11 bases left between them. This CDR3 is CASPGGHTDTQYF. CDR3 in DNA: TGTGCCAGCCCCGGGGGGCACACAGATACGCAGTATTTT.

V usage is TRBV6-6 and J usage is TRBJ2-5, with TRBD1 identical over 7 bases. The CDR3 extends over 15 amino acids. Trimming removed 4 bases from V and 9 bases from J; junction bases left unmatched: 14. Germline-derived CDR1 and CDR2 are MNHNY and SVGAGI (reference sequence). CDR3 in DNA: TGTGCCAGCAGTTCCTTCACAGGGGACGCCGGGGCCCAGTACTTC. Its translation is CASSSFTGDAGAQYF.

A few counts support this clonotype. The chain has TRBV7-9 and TRBJ1-6; 7 positions match TRBD1. This CDR3 region has 14 residues. J lost 7 bases, V lost 5 bases, and 5 bases had no gene match. Germline CDR1 SEHNR, CDR2 FQNEAQ (reference sequence). The CDR3 here is CASSLRDRNSPLHF. The CDR3 DNA sequence: TGTGCCAGCAGCCTCCGGGACAGAAATTCACCCCTCCACTTT.

This clonotype was picked up one time. V and J are TRBV11-2 and TRBJ2-7, with D uncertain. This CDR3 is built from 15 residues. V was cut by 0 bases and J by 6 bases, with 15 bases left in between. Germline values: CDR1 SGHAT, CDR2 FQNNGV. CDR3: CASSLEGRARSEQYF. The CDR3 nucleotides read TGTGCCAGCAGCTTAGAGGGTCGAGCCCGCAGCGAGCAGTACTTC.

This rearrangement joins TRBV7-6 to TRBJ2-2; 7 nucleotides line up with TRBD2. Trimming removed 4 bases from V and 2 bases from J; junction bases left unmatched: 10. The CDR3 contains 17 residues. CDR1 and CDR2 (germline): SGHVS, FNYEAQ. The CDR3 protein is CASSSTLAGENTGELFF. DNA for the CDR3: TGTGCCAGCAGCTCCACACTTGCGGGGGAAAACACCGGGGAGCTGTTTTTT.

There are a few counts of this clonotype. This sequence joins TRBV25-1 and TRBJ2-7; TRBD2 might be the D (7 bases). The germline V gene has CDR1 MGHDK and CDR2 SYGVNS. The CDR3 runs to 15 residues. V lost 0 bases, J lost 6 bases, and 15 bases lay in between. The CDR3: CASSEYRGGFGEQYF. Written as DNA, the CDR3 is TGTGCCAGCAGTGAATATAGGGGGGGGTTCGGCGAGCAGTACTTC.

The table lists this clonotype with a few counts. This rearrangement joins TRBV6-5 to TRBJ2-3; D could derive from TRBD1 or TRBD2 (5 bases each). V was cut by 4 bases and J by 9 bases, with 14 bases left in between. The CDR3 length is 13 residues. Germline V CDR1 and CDR2: MNHEY, SVGAGI. The CDR3 nucleotides are TGTGCCAGCAGTTCTAACCGGGACGGGACGCAGTATTTT. It specifies CASSSNRDGTQYF.

The chain combines TRBV4-1 with TRBJ2-7, with unresolved D. Trimming cost V 3 bases and J 3 bases, with 15 bases left between them. Germline V gene data show CDR1 as MGHRA and CDR2 as YSYEKL. This CDR3 contains 15 residues. The CDR3 spells CASSQIPGPVYEQYF. DNA for the CDR3: TGCGCCAGCAGCCAGATTCCCGGGCCGGTCTACGAGCAGTACTTC.

This sequence joins TRBV20-1 and TRBJ2-5; D possibly corresponds to TRBD1 (6 bases). The CDR3 runs 15 residues. Germline CDR1 is DFQATT and CDR2 is SNEGSKA (reference sequence). V lost 6 bases and J lost 0, with 17 bases in between. Written as DNA, the CDR3 is TGCAGTGCCCCTACCTACGGACAGAACCAAGAGACCCAGTACTTC. Translated: CSAPTYGQNQETQYF.

The chain carries TRBV7-9 and TRBJ1-2; D may be TRBD1 (5 bases). From germline, CDR1 is SEHNR and CDR2 FQNEAQ (reference sequence). CDR3 length: 14 amino acids. The V gene lost 5 bases and the J gene lost 4 bases, with 14 bases spanning the gap. CDR3 residues: CASSPVGHSYGYTF. CDR3 DNA sequence: TGTGCCAGCAGCCCGGTTGGACACAGCTATGGCTACACCTTC.

This clonotype has only one observation. The chain combines TRBV5-6 with TRBJ2-5, with D possibly being TRBD1 or TRBD2 (6 bases each). V shed 7 bases and J shed 2 bases, with 15 bases lying between them. This CDR3 contains 14 residues. CDR1 and CDR2 from the germline V gene are SGHDT and YYEEEE. The CDR3 nucleotides read TGTGCCAGCGCCTCGTGGGGGGCACAAGAGACCCAGTACTTC. Its protein is CASASWGAQETQYF.

V is TRBV6-6 and J is TRBJ1-1, with TRBD1 matching over 7 bases. Germline loops: CDR1 MNHNY, CDR2 SVGAGI (reference sequence). The CDR3 contains 16 residues. V shed 2 bases, J shed 3 bases, and the junction held 9 bases outside the gene matches. The CDR3 loop reads CASSYPTGARYTEAFF. CDR3 nucleotide sequence: TGTGCCAGCAGTTACCCCACAGGGGCGAGGTACACTGAAGCTTTCTTT.

The genes are TRBV7-8 and TRBJ2-5; no firm D call. V lost 5 bases to trimming and J lost 4 bases, with 20 bases between them. CDR1 is SGHVS and CDR2 is FQNEAQ in the germline V gene. There are 16 residues in the CDR3. The CDR3 protein is CASSRDLGTSRETQYF. The CDR3 bases are TGTGCCAGCAGCCGCGATCTTGGTACTTCCAGAGAGACCCAGTACTTC.

This clonotype appeared a single time. The chain uses TRBV6-1 and TRBJ1-5; no firm D call. This CDR3 spans 14 amino acids. From germline, CDR1 is MNHNS and CDR2 SASEGT. The V gene lost 11 bases and the J gene lost 0 bases, with 14 bases spanning the gap. The CDR3 is CAVPGPYSNQPQHF. CDR3 DNA sequence: TGTGCCGTTCCGGGTCCATATAGCAATCAGCCCCAGCATTTT.